One sample yielded the 7 T cell receptor beta chains listed below, sequenced in a study of cytomegalovirus exposure and HLA in healthy donors. The PCR used 60 Vbeta and 13 Jbeta primers. Some clones are missing from TCRdb's copy, which holds only in-frame ones; the method was immunoSEQ multiplex PCR. Altogether about 170,000 clones are present, approximately 59% being singletons, with the ten largest covering just under 3%. Sequenced input: PBMCs. These TCRs come from a man in his forties or fifties in good health and CMV-seronegative.

The chain uses TRBV7-8 and TRBJ2-7, with 9 bases that match TRBD2. The CDR3 contains 18 residues. From germline, CDR1 is SGHVS and CDR2 FQNEAQ. V was clipped by 2 bases and J by 0 bases; unmatched bases: 11. The CDR3 spells CASSLLGRRSGSSYEQYF. CDR3 DNA sequence: TGTGCCAGCAGCTTATTGGGACGGCGTAGCGGGAGCTCCTACGAGCAGTACTTC.

This clone was counted a few times. Here the CDR3 DNA reads TGTGCCAGCAGCTTCACAGAGATCTCTGGAAACACCATATATTTT. Its protein is CASSFTEISGNTIYF. J is TRBJ1-3 and V is TRBV7-9; no firm D call. The germline CDR1 and CDR2 sequences are SEHNR and FQNEAQ (reference sequence). The CDR3 has 15 residues. V lost 3 bases and J 0 bases, leaving 9 bases between the germline ends.

The J gene is TRBJ2-6, the V gene TRBV2, with TRBD1 identical over 9 bases. The CDR3 is 16 amino acids. The trim removed 4 bases at V and 2 bases at J, leaving 3 bases unmatched. Germline lookup yields CDR1 SNHLY and CDR2 FYNNEI. CDR3 protein: CASSGTGVPGANVLTF. The CDR3 DNA is TGTGCCAGCAGTGGGACAGGGGTACCTGGGGCCAACGTCCTGACTTTC.

The rearrangement uses TRBV27 and TRBJ1-3, with D maybe TRBD1 (5 bases). The CDR3 extends over 14 amino acids. Germline V gene sequence: CDR1 MNHEY, CDR2 SMNVEV (reference sequence). V lost 6 bases, J lost 0 bases, and 9 bases lay in between. CDR3 DNA: TGTGCCAGCAGAACAGGCAACTCTGGAAACACCATATATTTT. Protein sequence: CASRTGNSGNTIYF.

The J gene is TRBJ2-3, the V gene TRBV21-1; no DNA check was done on the table's D call, TRBD1. TRBV21-1 is a known pseudogene. There are 18 residues in the CDR3. CDR3 sequence: CASSNTQGAVTSTDTQYF. CDR3 nucleotides: TGTGCCAGCAGCAATACGCAGGGGGCAGTTACTAGCACAGATACGCAGTATTTT.

This clone turned up a few times. This chain joins TRBV6-5 and TRBJ1-6; tentatively, D is TRBD1 (6 bases). This CDR3 contains 13 residues. The V gene's germline CDR1 is MNHEY and CDR2 SVGAGI. With 6 bases removed from V and 10 bases from J, the gap between germline ends came to 13 bases. The CDR3 DNA sequence: TGTGCCAGCAGGGGGCAGGGGCTATCACCCCTCCACTTT. Translated: CASRGQGLSPLHF.

J is TRBJ2-5 and V is TRBV5-1; D is possibly TRBD1 (5 bases). Gene TRBJ2-7 matches the end of the DNA better, so the J call may be wrong. CDR1 is SGHRS, CDR2 YFSETQ, per germline. This CDR3 has 14 amino acids. CDR3 loop: CASSFWTSSYEQYF. For the CDR3, the DNA is TGCGCCAGCAGCTTCTGGACATCCTCCTACGAGCAGTACTTC.